This note documents a single T cell receptor beta chain sequence. CDR3 length: 13 residues. Germline-derived CDR1 and CDR2 are MNHEY and SVGAGI. V shed 0 bases and J shed 7 bases, with 9 bases lying between them. This sample is drawn from a study of blood T cell repertoires in COVID-19. Only in-frame clones appear in the TCRdb table, and some are missing; sequencing was by immunoSEQ multiplex PCR. The profile shows 350,000 to 400,000 clones, around 88% of them singletons. The sequence was collected from a woman in her fifties or sixties with COVID-19, enrolled during active disease. V is TRBV6-5 and J is TRBJ1-2; D remains ambiguous. The source material was peripheral blood. CDR3 residues: CASSYSSGSGYTF. DNA for the CDR3: TGTGCCAGCAGTTACTCGTCAGGCTCTGGCTACACCTTC.